The TCR beta chain described here comes from a study of cytomegalovirus exposure and HLA in healthy donors. Study-level background: There were around 100 million unique TCR beta sequences, drawn from approximately 180 million T cells, in an earlier analysis.

At sampling all donors were nominally healthy, likely with unrecorded immune exposures. PCR amplification relied on 60 Vbeta primers (plus 13 Jbeta primers). Method: immunoSEQ multiplex PCR; TCRdb's copy keeps in-frame clones and lacks some. The sample has some 140,000 clones; roughly 79% are singletons. Germline V CDR1 and CDR2: MGHDK, SYGVNS. V was clipped by 1 base and J by 7 bases, with 16 bases between them. The CDR3 consists of 15 residues. This sequence joins TRBV25-1 and TRBJ1-1; weak D call: TRBD1 (5 bases). Input material: PBMCs. The TCR sequence derives from a man younger than 35 in good health and CMV-seronegative. CDR3 region: CASSEFGGNGIEAFF. As DNA, the CDR3 is TGTGCCAGCAGTGAATTTGGGGGGAATGGGATTGAAGCTTTCTTT.